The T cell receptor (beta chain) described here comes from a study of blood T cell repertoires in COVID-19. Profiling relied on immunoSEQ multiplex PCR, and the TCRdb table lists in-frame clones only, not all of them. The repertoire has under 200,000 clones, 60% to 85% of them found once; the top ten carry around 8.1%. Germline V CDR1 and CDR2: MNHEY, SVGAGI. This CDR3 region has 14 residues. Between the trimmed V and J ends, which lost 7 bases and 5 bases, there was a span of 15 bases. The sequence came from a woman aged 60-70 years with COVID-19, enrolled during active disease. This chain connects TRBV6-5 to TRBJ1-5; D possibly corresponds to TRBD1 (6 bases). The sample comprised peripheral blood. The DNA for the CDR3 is TGTGCCAGCACCCGGACAGCCGGCTATCAGCCCCAGCATTTT. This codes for CASTRTAGYQPQHF.